This T cell receptor (beta chain) was identified during a study of shared clonotypes between healthy human individuals. Assay used: immunoSEQ multiplex PCR; TCRdb lists only in-frame clones, some missing. Here the sample spans some 1.4 million clones, roughly 96% being singletons. Deletions cut 8 bases from V and 7 bases from J, with 30 bases between. CDR1 SEHNR and CDR2 FQNEAQ come from the germline V gene (reference sequence). There are 18 residues in the CDR3. The TCR originated in a man aged 25 to 40 in good health. Sequences were obtained from naive CD4+ T cells sorted from blood. Subset reported: CD45RA+ positively selected. V gene TRBV7-9 combines with J gene TRBJ2-1; TRBD1 or TRBD2 may be the D gene (6 bases each). The CDR3 DNA reads TGTGCCAGCCATCAGGACCAAGTAGGAGGGGGGTCTCAGAATGAGCAGTTCTTC. It is translated as CASHQDQVGGGSQNEQFF.